This T cell receptor (beta chain) was captured by sequencing in a study of technical replicates of blood from a handful of donors (TCRdb year 2017). A remark on this clone: Its antigen is not yet known. No much larger clone is present one base from it, and per-base qualities are unavailable.

The library was obtained by the immunoSEQ multiplex PCR assay. In TCRdb, the immuneACCESS table is reduced to in-frame sequences with V and J assigned. These tables do not hold every clone; where another copy was compared, an unresolved V gene accounts for under half, and the others remain unexplained. The table for this sample lists about 85,000 clones; just under 95% of them were counted only once. The top ten clonotypes cover about 0.25% of the sample. Spanning cysteine to phenylalanine, the CDR3 consists of 14 amino acids. The kept DNA is CDR3 alone, 42 bases in frame from the first base. V loses 0 bases at its end and J loses 5 bases; junction bases beyond the gene matches: 4. The germline V gene yields SGHRS for CDR1 and YFSETQ for CDR2.

The V and J segments used are TRBV5-1 and TRBJ2-7, and TRBD1 matches 8 of the central bases. The source of this sequence is a human donor in good health. Sequenced input: T cells isolated from PBMCs. The sequenced DNA: TGCGCCAGCAGCTTGGTCAGGGGGCGCGACGAGCAGTACTTC. It translates as CASSLVRGRDEQYF.